These T cell receptor beta chains were read from a single sample in a study of blood T cell repertoires in COVID-19. The protocol was immunoSEQ multiplex PCR, while the TCRdb copy is restricted to in-frame clones and leaves out a portion. Of approximately 250,000 clones in the sample, over 80% were seen once. The specimen sequenced was peripheral blood. All receptors derive from a woman aged 40 to 50 who had recovered from COVID-19. Each CDR3 is given with its conserved first and last residue. A D gene is named only where the DNA matches it firmly. For some rows the clone size is stated as once, few or many, or as a class when expanded; others skip it.

TRBJ1-2 TRBD1 once 14 TRBV6-5 TGTGCCAGCACCGGGCGGCCAGGGGGCTATGGCTACACCTTC CASTGRPGGYGYTF
TRBJ1-2 TRBD1 - 14 TRBV6-6 TGTGCCAGCTCACGGGGACAGACAAACTATGGCTACACCTTC CASSRGQTNYGYTF
TRBJ2-7 TRBD1 - 15 TRBV14 TGTGCCAGCAGCCAAGAGGGGGACAGGAGCGACGAGCAGTACTTC CASSQEGDRSDEQYF
TRBJ1-5 - few 14 TRBV18 TGTGCCAGCTCCACCTCCTATAGCAATCAGCCCCAGCATTTT CASSTSYSNQPQHF
TRBJ2-1 - - 12 TRBV13 TGTGCCAGCAGCTCGCCGCAGGGTGAGCAGTTCTTC CASSSPQGEQFF
TRBJ1-6 - - 16 TRBV5-1 TGCGCCAGCAGCTTGGAGTCACAGGGTATAACCTCACCCCTCCACTTT CASSLESQGITSPLHF
TRBJ1-2 - - 14 TRBV5-5 TGTGCCAGCAGCTTCTCCCCGGAGGACTATGGCTACACCTTC CASSFSPEDYGYTF
TRBJ2-3 - - 13 TRBV6-5 - CATTRDNGARSIF
TRBJ1-6 - - 13 TRBV25-1 TGTGCCAGCAGTCAGGGCCATAATTCACCCCTCCACTTT CASSQGHNSPLHF
TRBJ2-5 - - 13 TRBV10-3 TGTGCCATCAGTGGGGGCCTGGGGGAGACCCAGTACTTC CAISGGLGETQYF
TRBJ2-7 - once 12 TRBV10-3 TGTGCCATCAGTGAGGTGGTAGACGAGCAGTACTTC CAISEVVDEQYF
TRBJ2-7 - - 14 TRBV28 TGTGCCAGCAGTCCCCGACTCCTCTCCTACGAGCAGTACTTC CASSPRLLSYEQYF